This record looks at one TCR beta chain sequence and its context. As yet, its antigen is unknown. The data belong to a study of lymphopenia after photon versus proton radiotherapy. Study-wide points: In patients who died, overall survival fell as post-nadir TCR diversity dropped more. After the lymphocyte nadir, photon-treated repertoires showed oligoclonal expansion, especially of CD8+ Temra cells. Proton therapy kept repertoires fairly stable, unlike photons, which gained effector/memory cells.

The V segment lost 3 bases and the J segment 2 bases; nucleotides outside the gene matches: 9. The CDR3 covers 17 residues. CDR1 is SGHNT, CDR2 YYREEE, per germline (reference sequence). Generated by immunoSEQ multiplex PCR, the TCRdb table keeps only in-frame clones and is missing some. The sample contains tens of thousands of clones, approximately 86% of which appear only once. This receptor was taken from a woman in her seventies with pancreatic cancer. Some clones in this sample may be carry-over from other donors' samples. The chain couples TRBV5-4 to TRBJ2-1; the match to TRBD1 covers 9 bases. The source material was peripheral blood, sampled from a patient treated with proton-based radiotherapy. The DNA of the CDR3 is TGTGCCAGCAGCTCAGGTGGGGGACAGGGACCCTACAATGAGCAGTTCTTC. This gives the protein CASSSGGGQGPYNEQFF.